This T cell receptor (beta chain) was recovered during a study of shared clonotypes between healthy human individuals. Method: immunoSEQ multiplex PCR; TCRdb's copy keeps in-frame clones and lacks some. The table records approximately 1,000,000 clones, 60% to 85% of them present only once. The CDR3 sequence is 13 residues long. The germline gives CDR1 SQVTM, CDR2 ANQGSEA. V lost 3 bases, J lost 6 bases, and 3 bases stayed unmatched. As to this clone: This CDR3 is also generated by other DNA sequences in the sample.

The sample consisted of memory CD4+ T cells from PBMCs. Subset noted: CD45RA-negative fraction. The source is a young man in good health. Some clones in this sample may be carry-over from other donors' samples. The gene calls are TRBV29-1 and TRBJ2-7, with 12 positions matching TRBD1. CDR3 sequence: CSVEGQGASEQYF. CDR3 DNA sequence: TGCAGCGTTGAGGGACAGGGGGCTAGCGAGCAGTACTTC.